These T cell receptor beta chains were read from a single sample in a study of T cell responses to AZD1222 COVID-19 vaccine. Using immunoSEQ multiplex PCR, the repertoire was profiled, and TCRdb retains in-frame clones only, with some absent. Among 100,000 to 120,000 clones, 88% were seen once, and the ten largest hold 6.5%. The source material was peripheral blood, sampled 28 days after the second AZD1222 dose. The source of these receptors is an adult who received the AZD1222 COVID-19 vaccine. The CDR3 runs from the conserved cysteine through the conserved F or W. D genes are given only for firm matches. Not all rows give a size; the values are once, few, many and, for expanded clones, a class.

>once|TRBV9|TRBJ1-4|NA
TGTGCCAGCAGCGAGGGGTCTAATGAAAAACTGTTTTTT
CASSEGSNEKLFF
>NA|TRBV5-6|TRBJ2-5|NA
TGTGCCAGCAGCTTATTGACGCCAATGGGTCAAGAGACCCAGTACTTC
CASSLLTPMGQETQYF
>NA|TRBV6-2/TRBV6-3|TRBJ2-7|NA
TGTGCCAGCAGCGCTCCGGGGCAAAAGACCTACGAGCAGTACTTC
CASSAPGQKTYEQYF
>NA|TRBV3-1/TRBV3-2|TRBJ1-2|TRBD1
TGTGCCAGCAGCCAAGAAGGGGGCGCAGGCTACACCTTC
CASSQEGGAGYTF
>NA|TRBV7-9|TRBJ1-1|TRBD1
TGTGCCAGCAGCCCCCAAGGGACAGGCACTGAAGCTTTCTTT
CASSPQGTGTEAFF
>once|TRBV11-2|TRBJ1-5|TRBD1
TGTGCCAGCAGCTCGAGTACAGGGGGGAGTCAGCCCCAGCATTTT
CASSSSTGGSQPQHF
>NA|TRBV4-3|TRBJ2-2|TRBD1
TGCGCCAGCAGGCACGGGACAGGGCCCACCGGGGAGCTGTTTTTT
CASRHGTGPTGELFF
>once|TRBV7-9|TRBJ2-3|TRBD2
TGTGCCAGCAGCTTAGGGATGACTAGCGGGGGAACGTTAACAGATACGCAGTATTTT
CASSLGMTSGGTLTDTQYF
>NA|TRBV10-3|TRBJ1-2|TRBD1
TGTGCCTCGTCCGGGACAGGGGGCGCAAAAATTGGCTACACCTTC
CASSGTGGAKIGYTF
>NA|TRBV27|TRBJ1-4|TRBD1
TGTGCCAGCAGTCAGGGGGCGCGAGAAAAACTGTTTTTT
CASSQGAREKLFF
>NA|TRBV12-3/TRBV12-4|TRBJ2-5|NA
TGTGCCAGCAGTTCCAGAGGACAGACCCAGTACTTC
CASSSRGQTQYF
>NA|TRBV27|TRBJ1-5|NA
TGTGCCAGCAGTTCAGGACAGCCTTATAGCAATCAGCCCCAGCATTTT
CASSSGQPYSNQPQHF
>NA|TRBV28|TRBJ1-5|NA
TGTGCCAGCAGTTTAACTGGGAATCAGCCCCAGCATTTT
CASSLTGNQPQHF
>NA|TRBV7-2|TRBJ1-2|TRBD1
TGTGCCAGCAGCTTAGTAGGGACAGGGGGCCGAGCTAACTATGGCTACACCTTC
CASSLVGTGGRANYGYTF
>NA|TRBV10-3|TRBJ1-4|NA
TGTGCCGTGAGCCTTGGGGGTAACGATGAAAAACTGTTTTTT
CAVSLGGNDEKLFF
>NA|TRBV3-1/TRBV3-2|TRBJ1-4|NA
TGTGCCAGCAGCCGGCTCGGAGGGGACGAAAAACTGTTTTTT
CASSRLGGDEKLFF
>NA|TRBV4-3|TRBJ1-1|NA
TGCGCCAGCAGCCAAGCCTCAGGGGTGAACACTGAAGCTTTCTTT
CASSQASGVNTEAFF
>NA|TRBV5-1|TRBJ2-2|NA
TGCGCCAGCAGCTTGACCGGGACGGATAACACCGGGGAGCTGTTTTTT
CASSLTGTDNTGELFF
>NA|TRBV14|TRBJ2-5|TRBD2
TGTGCCAGCAGCCGATCGGGACTAGCGGGGGAGACCCAGTACTTC
CASSRSGLAGETQYF
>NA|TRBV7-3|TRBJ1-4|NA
TGTGCCAGCAGCCCCTATGAAAAACTGTTTTTT
CASSPYEKLFF
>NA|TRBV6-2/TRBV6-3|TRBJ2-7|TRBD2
TGTGCCAGCAGTTCGTTCGGGGGGGACGAGCAGTACTTC
CASSSFGGDEQYF
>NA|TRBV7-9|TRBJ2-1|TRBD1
TGTGCCAGCAGCTTACCGCTAGGACAGGTTTCCCACAATGAGCAGTTCTTC
CASSLPLGQVSHNEQFF
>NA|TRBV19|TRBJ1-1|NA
TGTGCCAGTAGTATCAACAGGAACACTGAAGCTTTCTTT
CASSINRNTEAFF
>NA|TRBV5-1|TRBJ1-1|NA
TGCGCCAGCAGCTTGGTAGCAGGGGCGTCGGTCGACACTGAAGCTTTCTTT
CASSLVAGASVDTEAFF
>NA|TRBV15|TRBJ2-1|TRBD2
TGTGCCACCAGCAGCGCTAGCGGGATCTACAATGAGCAGTTCTTC
CATSSASGIYNEQFF
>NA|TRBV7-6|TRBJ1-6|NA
TGTGCCAGCAGCTTAGGCGAGAATAATTCACCCCTCCACTTT
CASSLGENNSPLHF
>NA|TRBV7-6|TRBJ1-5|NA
TGTGCCAGCAGTCCTGCCGGGGAGACCAATCAGCCCCAGCATTTT
CASSPAGETNQPQHF
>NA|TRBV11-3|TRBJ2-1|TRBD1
TGTGCCAGCAGCTTACAGGCCGGGACAGACAATGAGCAGTTCTTC
CASSLQAGTDNEQFF
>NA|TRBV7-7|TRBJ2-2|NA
TGTGCTAGCAGCTCATCCTCCGGGACAAGATACACCGGGGAGCTGTTTTTT
CASSSSSGTRYTGELFF
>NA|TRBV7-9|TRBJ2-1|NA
TGTGCCAGCAGCTTAAGCATCCGGTACAATGAGCAGTTCTTC
CASSLSIRYNEQFF
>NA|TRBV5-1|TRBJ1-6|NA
TGCGCCAGCAGCCCCTCAGGGGAGAGTAATTCACCCCTCCACTTT
CASSPSGESNSPLHF
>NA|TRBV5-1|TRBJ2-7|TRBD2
TGCGCCAGCAGCGTAGGACTAGCGGGGGGACCGAGAGAGCAGTACTTC
CASSVGLAGGPREQYF
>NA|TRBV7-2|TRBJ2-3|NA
TGTGCCAGCAGCTCCCAGGGACGAAGCACAGATACGCAGTATTTT
CASSSQGRSTDTQYF
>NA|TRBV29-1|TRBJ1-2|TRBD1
TGCAGCGTTGAAGATCTTCTACGGGACAGGGGGCATGGCTACACCTTC
CSVEDLLRDRGHGYTF
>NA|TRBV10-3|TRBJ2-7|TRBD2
TGTGCCATCAGAGATAGCGGGGGGGCTCACGAGCAGTACTTC
CAIRDSGGAHEQYF
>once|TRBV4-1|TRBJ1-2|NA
TGCGCCAGCAGCCTAACTCGGGACCTTAACTATGGCTACACCTTC
CASSLTRDLNYGYTF
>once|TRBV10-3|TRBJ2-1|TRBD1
TGTGCCACTGAAAATCCGGGACAGGGTTCATATGAGCAGTTCTTC
CATENPGQGSYEQFF
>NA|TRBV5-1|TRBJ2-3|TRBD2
TGCGCCAGCAGCTTGACTAGCGGGGGGGATCGCACAGATACGCAGTATTTT
CASSLTSGGDRTDTQYF
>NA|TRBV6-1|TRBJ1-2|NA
TGTGCCAGCAGTGATCACCTGATTGACGGGACTGGCTACACCTTC
CASSDHLIDGTGYTF
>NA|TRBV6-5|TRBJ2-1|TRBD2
TGTGCCAGCAGGGAGCGGGACGAGCAGTTCTTC
CASRERDEQFF
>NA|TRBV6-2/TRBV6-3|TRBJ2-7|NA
TGTGCCAGCAGTTACCCCCAAGCCTACGAGCAGTACTTC
CASSYPQAYEQYF
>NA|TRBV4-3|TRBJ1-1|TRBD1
TGCGCCAGCAGCCAACGGTCAGGGGGAATAAACACTGAAGCTTTCTTT
CASSQRSGGINTEAFF
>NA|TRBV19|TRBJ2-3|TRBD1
TGTGCCAGTAGTCCCCGACAGGGTGCAGATACGCAGTATTTT
CASSPRQGADTQYF
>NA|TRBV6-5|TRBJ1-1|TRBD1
TGTGCCAGCAGGGGGACAGGGAAGGACACTGAAGCTTTCTTT
CASRGTGKDTEAFF
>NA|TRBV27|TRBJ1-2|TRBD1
TGTGCCAGCAGTTTTTGGACAGGGGGCGTCGCTGGCTACACCTTC
CASSFWTGGVAGYTF
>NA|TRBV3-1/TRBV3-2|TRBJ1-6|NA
TGTGCCAGCAGCCAATCCTACAATTCACCCCTCCACTTT
CASSQSYNSPLHF
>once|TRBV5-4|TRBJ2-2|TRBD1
TGTGCCAGCAGCAGCGTACAGGGGGCGAACACCGGGGAGCTGTTTTTT
CASSSVQGANTGELFF
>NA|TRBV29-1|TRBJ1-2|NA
TGCAGCGTTGACAGACCGGGAACTAACTATGGCTACACCTTC
CSVDRPGTNYGYTF
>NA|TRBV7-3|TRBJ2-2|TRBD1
TGTGCCAGCAGCTTGGGACAGGGGGCTAGCGGGGAGCTGTTTTTT
CASSLGQGASGELFF
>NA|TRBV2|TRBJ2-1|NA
TGTGCCAGCAGTGTGGGAGCGGTCAATGAGCAGTTCTTC
CASSVGAVNEQFF